The next 27 T cell receptor beta chains were all read from a single sample in a study of T cells in Graves' hyperthyroidism and ophthalmopathy. Amplified TCR beta CDR3 regions came from RNA transcripts. The HTBI primer set was used in a first-round RT-PCR of the TCR CDR3. TCRdb used MiXCR to reprocess the multiplex PCR reads, holding one entry per CDR3 protein. The sample carries some 360,000 distinct CDR3 sequences, around 18% recorded once. Sequences were obtained from blood. These receptors all stem from a woman between 40 and 50 years old with Graves' ophthalmopathy.

This clonotype was seen repeatedly, ten times or more. The V gene is TRBV20-1, the J gene TRBJ1-2; tentatively, D is TRBD1 (6 bases). The CDR3 length is 14 residues. With 3 bases removed from V and 1 base from J, the gap between germline ends came to 12 bases. Germline assignment: CDR1 DFQATT and CDR2 SNEGSKA (reference sequence). CDR3 region: CSASRGRSNYGYTF. The DNA of the CDR3 is TGCAGTGCTAGCCGGGGGCGAAGTAACTATGGCTACACCTTC.

Many counts were recorded for this clonotype. This chain uses TRBV20-1 with TRBJ2-7; 12 nucleotides match TRBD2. Germline V gene sequence: CDR1 DFQATT, CDR2 SNEGSKA (reference sequence). With V trimmed by 3 bases and J by 7 bases, 7 bases remained unmatched. The CDR3 totals 14 residues. DNA of the CDR3: TGCAGTGCTAGTGGGGCTAGCGGGAGGGAGGAGCAGTACTTC. Protein sequence: CSASGASGREEQYF.

This clonotype was recorded at least ten times. V and J are TRBV19 and TRBJ1-5; D call uncertain. Germline V gives CDR1 LNHDA, CDR2 SQIVND (reference sequence). CDR3 length equals 14 residues. V lost 7 bases and J lost 3, with 13 bases in between. In DNA, the CDR3 is TGTGCCAGTAATTACCGGGAGTACAATCAGCCCCAGCATTTT. Its protein is CASNYREYNQPQHF.

Notes on this clonotype: The junction departs from germline at one end; a sequencing error may be responsible. This CDR3 is CSAIRTGNSYGQYF. In DNA, the CDR3 is TGCAGCGCGATCCGGACAGGCAACTCCTACGGGCAGTACTTC. The chain employs TRBV29-1 and TRBJ2-7; the match to TRBD1 covers 7 bases. The germline gives CDR1 SQVTM, CDR2 ANQGSEA. The length of the CDR3 is 14 residues.

This clonotype occurred many times. The rearrangement uses TRBV28 and TRBJ2-7; weak D call: TRBD2 (6 bases). The V gene's germline CDR1 is MDHEN and CDR2 SYDVKM. V was shortened by 6 bases and J by 5 bases, with 20 bases between the two germline ends. The CDR3 is made up of 15 amino acids. CDR3 protein: CASSEEDSGRNEQYF. In DNA form, the CDR3 reads TGTGCCAGCAGCGAAGAGGATAGTGGGAGGAACGAGCAGTACTTC.

The J gene is TRBJ2-5, the V gene TRBV11-1, with 13 positions matching TRBD2. The CDR3 is 17 residues long. Germline V CDR1 and CDR2: SGHAT, FQDESV (reference sequence). V shed 5 bases and J 4 bases; nucleotides not matched to a gene: 10. The CDR3 sequence is CASSPLGGLAGLETQYF. The CDR3 coding sequence is TGTGCCAGCAGCCCCCTAGGGGGACTAGCGGGACTAGAGACCCAGTACTTC.

There are many counts of this clonotype. This sequence joins TRBV20-1 and TRBJ2-7; 9 bases align to TRBD1. Germline CDR1 and CDR2: DFQATT and SNEGSKA (reference sequence). J gave up 6 bases and V 7 bases, and 13 bases lay outside the gene matches. This CDR3 is 14 amino acids long. The CDR3 sequence is CSVSRDRELGEQYF. The CDR3 region has the DNA TGCAGTGTTTCCAGGGACAGGGAGTTAGGCGAGCAGTACTTC.

This clonotype was seen ten or more times. The V gene is TRBV6-5, the J gene TRBJ1-2, with D hard to call. V was pared by 0 bases and J by 4 bases, with 12 bases between. Germline V CDR1 and CDR2: MNHEY, SVGAGI. This CDR3 contains 15 residues. In DNA form, the CDR3 reads TGTGCCAGCAGTTACTCGGTCACAGCACCCTATGGCTACACCTTC. This sequence encodes CASSYSVTAPYGYTF.

The table lists this clonotype with many counts. The V and J genes are TRBV7-2 and TRBJ2-5; D is perhaps TRBD2 (6 bases). With 4 bases removed from V and 5 bases from J, the gap between germline ends came to 17 bases. The CDR3 runs to 15 residues. Germline CDR1 and CDR2: SGHTA and FQGNSA. As DNA, the CDR3 is TGTGCCAGCAGCTCCGGGACTTTGCTGGGTGAGACCCAGTACTTC. It encodes CASSSGTLLGETQYF. The variable domain in full, with the rest retrieved from reference TRBV7-2 and TRBJ2-5, is GAGVSQSPSNKVTEKGKDVELRCDPISGHTALYWYRQSLGQGLEFLIYFQGNSAPDKSGLPSDRFSAERTGGSVSTLTIQRTQQEDSAVYLCASSSGTLLGETQYFGPGTRLLVL.

This clonotype has at least ten counts. V and J are TRBV6-4 and TRBJ2-2; 9 nucleotides agree with TRBD1. The CDR3 runs 16 residues. CDR1 is MRHNA, CDR2 SNTAGT, per germline. Germline trimming cut 3 bases from V and 6 bases from J; bases unmatched to any gene: 8. The CDR3 DNA follows: TGTGCCAGCAGTGATCGATACAGGGGGCGGTCCGGGGAGCTGTTTTTT. It translates to CASSDRYRGRSGELFF.

This chain connects TRBV28 to TRBJ2-2, with D possibly matching TRBD2 (6 bases). Looked up from germline, CDR1 is MDHEN and CDR2 is SYDVKM. Trimming shortened V by 9 bases and J by 5 bases, and 19 bases separated the two germline ends. CDR3 length: 15 residues. The CDR3 DNA reads TGTGCCAGTAGTGTGGACCCCGGAGGGACCGGGGAGCTGTTTTTT. As protein: CASSVDPGGTGELFF. Variable domain in full (rest from reference TRBV28 and TRBJ2-2): DVKVTQSSRYLVKRTGEKVFLECVQDMDHENMFWYRQDPGLGLRLIYFSYDVKMKEKGDIPEGYSVSREKKERFSLILESASTNQTSMYLCASSVDPGGTGELFFGEGSRLTVL.

This clonotype has a count of ten or more. The J gene is TRBJ2-4, the V gene TRBV2, with unresolved D. Trimming took 0 bases from V and 8 from J, leaving 14 bases between them. The CDR3 has 15 amino acids. CDR1 SNHLY and CDR2 FYNNEI come from the germline V gene. The DNA of the CDR3 is TGTGCCAGCAGTGAAGCGCTTGGCCGGCGCGACATTCAGTACTTC. This translates into CASSEALGRRDIQYF.

The sample holds many counts of this clonotype. This sequence may be a read error, since a much larger clone differs from it by one base. The chain couples TRBV29-1 to TRBJ2-7; D unclear. The CDR3 is made up of 12 amino acids. Germline CDR1 SQVTM, CDR2 ANQGSEA. CDR3 nucleotides: TGCAGCGTCGAAGGGTCCTCCTACGGGCAGTACTTC. Protein: CSVEGSSYGQYF.

This clonotype was observed many times. The chain carries TRBV20-1 and TRBJ2-7; D gene uncertain. Trimming took off 0 bases at V and 4 bases at J, with 10 bases between the two ends. The CDR3 contains 13 residues. Per the germline V gene, CDR1 is DFQATT and CDR2 is SNEGSKA (reference sequence). The CDR3 nucleotides read TGCAGTGCTAGAGACCTGTGGAGATACGAGCAGTACTTC. Encoded protein: CSARDLWRYEQYF.

A few counts support this clonotype. The V gene is TRBV30, the J gene TRBJ2-7; maybe TRBD2 (6 bases). CDR1 is GTSNPN and CDR2 is SVGIG in the germline V gene (reference sequence). V dropped 0 bases and J dropped 0 bases, with 15 bases sitting between them. This CDR3 spans 16 amino acids. The CDR3, as DNA: TGTGCCTGGAGTGTGGAGGGAGAAAGGAGCTCCTACGAGCAGTACTTC. Translation gives CAWSVEGERSSYEQYF.

This clonotype was found many times. This chain uses TRBV6-5 with TRBJ2-7, with 8 bases fitting TRBD2. CDR1 and CDR2 (germline): MNHEY, SVGAGI. The J segment lost 3 bases and the V segment lost 0 bases, leaving 4 bases of the junction unmatched. The CDR3 spans 15 residues. In nucleotides, the CDR3 is TGTGCCAGCAGTTACTCTAGCGGGACGCGCTACGAGCAGTACTTC. It translates to CASSYSSGTRYEQYF.

This clonotype occurred many times. The CDR3: CASTGGSSYEQYF. DNA for the CDR3: TGTGCCAGCACCGGGGGCAGCTCCTACGAGCAGTACTTC. The V and J genes are TRBV2 and TRBJ2-7; the D gene could be TRBD1 or TRBD2 (6 bases each). The V and J ends lost 7 bases and 0 bases respectively, with 10 bases between them. CDR1 is SNHLY, CDR2 FYNNEI, per germline. The CDR3 length is 13 residues.

This clonotype was seen ten or more times. This rearrangement joins TRBV28 to TRBJ2-2; no clear D gene. The ends were cut back, 3 bases at V and 1 base at J, with 3 bases in the middle. The V gene's germline CDR1 is MDHEN and CDR2 SYDVKM. The CDR3 covers 13 residues. CDR3 sequence (DNA): TGTGCCAGCAGTTTCAAGAACACCGGGGAGCTGTTTTTT. It specifies CASSFKNTGELFF.

This clonotype was seen many times. V is TRBV12-3 or TRBV12-4 and J is TRBJ1-1; D is undetermined. Deletions cut 5 bases from V and 6 bases from J, with 13 bases between. The CDR3 runs 13 residues. This CDR3 reads CASSLLRTPEAFF. As DNA, the CDR3 is TGTGCCAGCAGTCTCCTTCGGACCCCTGAAGCTTTCTTT.

The table lists this clonotype with many counts. The V gene is TRBV7-2, the J gene TRBJ1-1; 7 nucleotides line up with TRBD1. V dropped 0 bases and J dropped 0; count of bases not matched to a gene: 7. Germline V gene data show CDR1 as SGHTA and CDR2 as FQGNSA. The CDR3 contains 17 residues. The CDR3 is CASSLAQGVGMNTEAFF. DNA for the CDR3: TGTGCCAGCAGCTTAGCCCAGGGGGTAGGGATGAACACTGAAGCTTTCTTT. Filled out from reference TRBV7-2 and TRBJ1-1, the complete variable domain reads GAGVSQSPSNKVTEKGKDVELRCDPISGHTALYWYRQSLGQGLEFLIYFQGNSAPDKSGLPSDRFSAERTGGSVSTLTIQRTQQEDSAVYLCASSLAQGVGMNTEAFFGQGTRLTVV.

This chain uses TRBV25-1 with TRBJ2-2, with 7 bases fitting TRBD2. In germline, CDR1 is MGHDK, CDR2 SYGVNS. The CDR3 runs 15 residues. After removal of 3 bases from V and 3 bases from J, the junction contained 4 bases not matched to a gene. CDR3: CASSDWDYDTGELFF. CDR3 in DNA: TGTGCCAGCAGTGACTGGGACTATGACACCGGGGAGCTGTTTTTT.

This clonotype was seen at least ten times. The chain has TRBV2 and TRBJ1-6; weak D call: TRBD1 (5 bases). Trimming shortened V by 3 bases and J by 0 bases, and 9 bases separated the two germline ends. CDR3 size: 16 residues. Germline V gene sequence: CDR1 SNHLY, CDR2 FYNNEI. For the CDR3, the DNA is TGTGCCAGCAGTGAGGACAAGAGCTCCTATAATTCACCCCTCCACTTT. This encodes CASSEDKSSYNSPLHF.

This chain links TRBV6-1 with TRBJ2-7; D uncertain. The CDR3 contains 13 residues. V lost 1 base and J 7 bases, leaving 11 bases between the germline ends. Germline-derived CDR1 and CDR2 are MNHNS and SASEGT. The CDR3 spells CASSEGLLSEQYF. CDR3 DNA: TGTGCCAGCAGTGAAGGGTTGTTGTCTGAGCAGTACTTC.

The sample holds one count of this clonotype. The chain carries TRBV28 and TRBJ1-1; unclear D gene. The V end lost 8 bases, the J end lost 3 bases, and 10 bases lay between the germline ends. CDR3 length: 12 amino acids. From germline, CDR1 is MDHEN and CDR2 SYDVKM. In nucleotides, the CDR3 is TGTGCCAGCTTACCCGGGGACACTGAAGCTTTCTTT. Amino acids: CASLPGDTEAFF.

This clonotype was detected only a few times. The genes are TRBV11-1 and TRBJ2-7; D may be TRBD1 (6 bases). Trimming took off 5 bases at V and 2 bases at J, with 19 bases between the two ends. The CDR3 totals 16 residues. Germline V lookup: CDR1 SGHAT, CDR2 FQDESV (reference sequence). For the CDR3, the DNA is TGTGCCAGCAGCCCCCCCGGTGGGGGCGAGACCTACGAGCAGTACTTC. It yields the protein CASSPPGGGETYEQYF.

This clonotype was picked up many times. This chain connects TRBV6-4 to TRBJ2-2, with TRBD2 matching over 8 bases. Germline CDR1 MRHNA, CDR2 SNTAGT. This CDR3 has 17 residues. The ends lost 5 bases at V and 7 bases at J; junction bases unmatched: 15. The CDR3 reads CASSLTSGVTMSGELFF. DNA for the CDR3: TGTGCCAGCAGTCTCACTAGCGGTGTTACGATGAGCGGGGAGCTGTTTTTT.

In its sample, this clonotype was seen many times. V and J are TRBV10-3 and TRBJ1-2; D gene unclear. CDR3 length: 14 residues. The V gene's germline CDR1 is ENHRY and CDR2 SYGVKD. The V gene lost 2 bases and the J gene lost 5 bases, with 12 bases spanning the gap. CDR3 loop: CAISEPAFFYGYTF. The CDR3 DNA follows: TGTGCCATCAGTGAGCCCGCGTTCTTTTATGGCTACACCTTC.